This T cell receptor beta chain was documented in a study of immune evolution from preneoplasia to lung adenocarcinoma. The junction had 7 bases not matched to a gene; V was cut back by 7 bases and J by 7 bases. This CDR3 spans 13 amino acids. The germline V gene encodes CDR1 MNHEY and CDR2 SMNVEV (reference sequence). Assay used: immunoSEQ multiplex PCR; TCRdb lists only in-frame clones, some missing. The table lists 35,000 or so clones, about 74% of them singletons. The sequence came from a person between 55 and 69 years old with lung adenocarcinoma. Source material: FFPE invasive lung adenocarcinoma tissue. The chain uses TRBV27 and TRBJ1-5; the match to TRBD1 covers 7 bases. The CDR3 DNA is TGTGCCAGCACCAAGGGGGCTCACCAGCCCCAGCATTTT. Amino acid sequence: CASTKGAHQPQHF.